Here is one T cell receptor beta chain with its context. This entry is derived from a study of blood T cell repertoires in COVID-19. The CDR3 has 17 residues. The V gene end was trimmed by 3 bases and the J gene end by 3 bases; junction bases not matched to a gene: 14. CDR1 SGDLS and CDR2 YYNGEE come from the germline V gene. The assay was immunoSEQ multiplex PCR, and TCRdb's table has in-frame clones only and misses some. Seen here are 45,000 to 50,000 clones, 70% to 90% observed once, and the top ten hold approximately 5.6%. This chain links TRBV9 with TRBJ1-1; 7 bases agree with TRBD1. The sequence came from a woman aged 55-70 years with acute or convalescent COVID-19. Sequenced material: peripheral blood. The CDR3 here is CASSATTGDARYTEAFF. DNA for the CDR3: TGTGCCAGCAGCGCGACTACAGGGGATGCGCGTTACACTGAAGCTTTCTTT.